This T cell receptor beta chain appears in the sequencing data of a study of blood T cell repertoires in COVID-19. Per the study methods: Estimates of nucleated cell counts were drawn from the amplification of reference gene primers. Profiled with immunoSEQ multiplex PCR; TCRdb holds only in-frame clones, not every one. V, J and clone size reflect that table, while D and trimming were determined from the DNA. The table lists about 120,000 clones, about 83% of them singletons. Trimming took off 7 bases at V and 7 bases at J, with 17 bases between the two ends. This CDR3 has 14 amino acids. CDR1 SGHTA and CDR2 FQGTGA come from the germline V gene.

The receptor was isolated from a man between 60 and 70 years old with acute or convalescent COVID-19. Material for sequencing was peripheral blood. V is TRBV7-3 and J is TRBJ2-1; weak D call: TRBD1 (8 bases). The CDR3 spells CASTAQGGINEQFF. The DNA for the CDR3 is TGTGCCAGCACGGCACAGGGGGGGATTAATGAGCAGTTCTTC.